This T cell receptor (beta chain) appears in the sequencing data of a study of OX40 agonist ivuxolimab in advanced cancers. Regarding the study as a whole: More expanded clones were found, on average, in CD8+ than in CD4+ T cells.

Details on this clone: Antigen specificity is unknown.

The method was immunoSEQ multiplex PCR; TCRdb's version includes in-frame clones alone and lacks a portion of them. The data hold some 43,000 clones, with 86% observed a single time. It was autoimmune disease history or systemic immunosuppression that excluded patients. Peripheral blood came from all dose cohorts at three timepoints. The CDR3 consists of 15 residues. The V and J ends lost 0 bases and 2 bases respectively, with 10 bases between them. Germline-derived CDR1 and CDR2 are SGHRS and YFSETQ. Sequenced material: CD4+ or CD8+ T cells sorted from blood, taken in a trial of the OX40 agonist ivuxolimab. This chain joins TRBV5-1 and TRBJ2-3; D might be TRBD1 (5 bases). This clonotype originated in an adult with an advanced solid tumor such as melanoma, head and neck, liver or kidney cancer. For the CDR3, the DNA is TGCGCCAGCAGCTTGGGACAGCGAACCACAGATACGCAGTATTTT. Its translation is CASSLGQRTTDTQYF.